The rows below give T cell receptor beta chains drawn from one sample of a study of shared clonotypes between healthy human individuals. Method: immunoSEQ multiplex PCR; TCRdb's copy keeps in-frame clones and lacks some. This table holds more than 2,000,000 clones, 93% found once. The sequenced sample consisted of naive CD4+ T cells from PBMCs. The origin of the receptors is a man between 18 and 35 years old in good health. Some clones in this sample may be carry-over from other donors' samples. CDR3s include the opening cysteine and the closing phenylalanine or tryptophan. The D gene is left open where the match is weak. A clone size is listed for some rows: how often the clone was seen (once, few, many), or a class if it is expanded.

NA	TRBV6-5	TRBJ2-2	NA	CASRIALGATGELFF	TGTGCCAGCAGAATAGCATTGGGCGCTACCGGGGAGCTGTTTTTT
NA	TRBV18	TRBJ2-5	NA	CASSPLKETQYF	TGTGCCAGCTCACCACTCAAAGAGACCCAGTACTTC
TRBD1	TRBV28	TRBJ1-4	NA	CASEDRGRIEKLFF	TGTGCCAGCGAGGACAGGGGGCGCATTGAAAAACTGTTTTTT
NA	TRBV2	TRBJ1-4	NA	CASSAGTNEKLFF	TGTGCCAGCAGTGCCGGGACTAATGAAAAACTGTTTTTT
TRBD1	TRBV19	TRBJ1-5	NA	CASSENRGQPQHF	TGTGCCAGTAGCGAAAACAGGGGGCAGCCCCAGCATTTT
NA	TRBV30	TRBJ1-5	few	CAWNPSAGDQPQHF	TGTGCCTGGAACCCATCCGCGGGCGATCAGCCCCAGCATTTT
NA	TRBV9	TRBJ2-2	NA	CASSSFIGELFF	TGTGCCAGCAGCAGCTTCATCGGGGAGCTGTTTTTT
NA	TRBV10-3	TRBJ2-7	NA	CAISAVTGAYEQYF	TGTGCCATCAGCGCAGTTACCGGCGCCTACGAGCAGTACTTC
TRBD2	TRBV5-4	TRBJ2-7	NA	CASSLRTSGIYEQYF	TGTGCCAGCAGCCTGAGGACTAGCGGGATCTACGAGCAGTACTTC
NA	TRBV18	TRBJ1-2	NA	CASSPMTPNYGYTF	TGTGCCAGCTCACCGATGACACCCAACTATGGCTACACCTTC
TRBD2	TRBV7-9	TRBJ2-2	NA	CASSRLAGDTGELFF	TGTGCCAGCAGCAGGTTAGCGGGAGACACCGGGGAGCTGTTTTTT
TRBD1	TRBV7-3	TRBJ2-2	NA	CASSPGTGGPTGELFF	TGTGCCAGCAGCCCAGGGACAGGGGGGCCCACCGGGGAGCTGTTTTTT
NA	TRBV5-8	TRBJ2-1	NA	CASSLNIGNYNEQFF	TGTGCCAGCAGCTTAAATATTGGCAACTACAATGAGCAGTTCTTC
TRBD1	TRBV5-1	TRBJ2-1	NA	CASSSTFGTDYNEQFF	TGCGCCAGCAGCTCAACCTTCGGGACAGACTACAATGAGCAGTTCTTC
TRBD1	TRBV18	TRBJ1-4	NA	CASSPTGGTNEKLFF	TGTGCCAGCTCACCAACAGGGGGAACTAATGAAAAACTGTTTTTT
TRBD1	TRBV7-2	TRBJ1-4	NA	CASSFLLGQGDEKLFF	TGTGCCAGCAGCTTCCTTTTAGGACAGGGAGATGAAAAACTGTTTTTT
NA	TRBV10-3	TRBJ1-2	NA	CATRQDGGRVYGYTF	TGTGCCACCCGACAGGATGGGGGGCGTGTATATGGCTACACCTTC
NA	TRBV11-2	TRBJ2-4	NA	CASSSADWAKNIQYF	TGTGCCAGCAGCTCAGCCGACTGGGCCAAAAACATTCAGTACTTC
TRBD1	TRBV9	TRBJ2-5	NA	CASSETGGGETQYF	TGTGCCAGCAGCGAGACAGGGGGAGGAGAGACCCAGTACTTC
TRBD1	TRBV29-1	TRBJ2-5	NA	CSVEGDRRTYQETQYF	TGCAGCGTTGAGGGGGACAGGCGGACTTACCAAGAGACCCAGTACTTC
NA	TRBV27	TRBJ1-2	NA	CASSLVGQGANYGYTF	TGTGCCAGCAGTTTAGTGGGACAAGGTGCAAACTATGGCTACACCTTC
TRBD1	TRBV28	TRBJ1-4	NA	CASSFPPPTGGNEKLFF	TGTGCCAGCAGTTTCCCTCCACCGACAGGGGGGAATGAAAAACTGTTTTTT
NA	TRBV7-2	TRBJ2-1	NA	CASRRDRPNEQFF	TGTGCCAGCAGACGTGACAGACCCAATGAGCAGTTCTTC
NA	TRBV15	TRBJ1-4	NA	CATSRGATTNEKLFF	TGTGCCACCAGCAGAGGGGCAACAACTAATGAAAAACTGTTTTTT